The 24 T cell receptor beta chains below come from one sample, sequenced in a study of CD8 T cells in Susac syndrome (dated by TCRdb to the late 2010s). The method was the immunoSEQ multiplex PCR assay. RNA was extracted using the RNeasy kit, and roughly 0.5 to 1 ug of the RNA was reverse transcribed with random hexamers. TCRdb redid the processing of the public reads, applying fastp at Q25 and MiXCR, and retained in-frame beta chains. Identical CDR3 protein sequences are pooled into one entry, listed with their most common genes and DNA. The sample table holds about 200,000 distinct CDR3 sequences, of which 95% were seen once. Clones ranked in the top ten supply about 0.08% of the sample. Sample: CD4+ T cells from PBMCs. The receptors were gathered from a human donor with multiple sclerosis.

The chain combines TRBV29-1 with TRBJ2-5; D uncertain. Looked up from germline, CDR1 is SQVTM and CDR2 is ANQGSEA. CDR3 size: 11 residues. V was trimmed by 2 bases and J by 5 bases, leaving 6 bases between them. The CDR3 spells CSVELFETQYF. CDR3 nucleotide sequence: TGCAGCGTTGAATTATTCGAGACCCAGTACTTC.

The chain's CDR3 is CSASHSLGYTF. CDR3 DNA sequence: TGCAGTGCTAGTCACAGTCTAGGCTACACCTTC. The V call is TRBV20-1, the J call TRBJ1-2; no clear D gene. The CDR3 sequence is 11 residues long. V gave up 3 bases and J gave up 8 bases, with 10 bases separating them. Per germline, CDR1 DFQATT and CDR2 SNEGSKA (reference sequence).

The V call is TRBV3-1, the J call TRBJ1-1; D remains ambiguous. The V end lost 3 bases, the J end lost 5 bases, and 10 bases lay between the germline ends. Germline V gives CDR1 LGHDT, CDR2 YNNKEL (reference sequence). CDR3 length equals 13 residues. CDR3 amino acids: CASSHLWGTEAFF. CDR3 nucleotide sequence: TGTGCCAGCAGCCATTTATGGGGTACTGAAGCTTTCTTT.

The chain is built from TRBV5-4 and TRBJ2-3, with D unclear. V lost 1 base, J lost 6 bases, and 18 bases lay in between. This CDR3 comprises 16 residues. Germline CDR1 and CDR2: SGHNT and YYREEE (reference sequence). As DNA, the CDR3 is TGTGCCAGCAGCTTGTCGCAGACCCAAGGCGTGGATACGCAGTATTTT. Amino acids: CASSLSQTQGVDTQYF.

This clonotype was picked up one time. This sequence joins TRBV20-1 and TRBJ2-5, with 7 positions matching TRBD1. J was trimmed by 2 bases and V by 3 bases; bases with no gene match: 6. The CDR3 contains 14 residues. Germline CDR1 is DFQATT and CDR2 is SNEGSKA (reference sequence). The CDR3 spells CSASIPGQQETQYF. The CDR3 DNA reads TGCAGTGCTAGTATACCGGGACAGCAAGAGACCCAGTACTTC.

The chain links TRBV10-3 to TRBJ2-1; 7 bases are shared with TRBD1. The CDR3 is 15 residues long. CDR1 and CDR2 from the germline V gene are ENHRY and SYGVKD. V lost 11 bases, J lost 6 bases, and 16 bases stayed unmatched. The CDR3 coding sequence is TGTGCCGCGGCCGCCGGGACAGACTCAGGCAATGAGCAGTTCTTC. Amino acid sequence: CAAAAGTDSGNEQFF.

The chain carries TRBV15 and TRBJ1-1, with TRBD1 matching over 8 bases. There are 12 residues in the CDR3. Germline trimming cut 3 bases from V and 10 bases from J; bases unmatched to any gene: 4. Germline V lookup: CDR1 LNHNV, CDR2 YYDKDF (reference sequence). The CDR3 reads CATSRDRASAFF. The CDR3 region has the DNA TGTGCCACCAGCAGGGACAGGGCTTCAGCTTTCTTT.

The genes are TRBV30 and TRBJ2-6; D is undetermined. The germline V gene has CDR1 GTSNPN and CDR2 SVGIG (reference sequence). Trimming stripped 3 bases from V and 2 bases from J, with 14 bases between. This CDR3 spans 16 amino acids. The CDR3 spells CAWSPRWLTGANVLTF. The CDR3 nucleotides are TGTGCCTGGAGCCCTAGGTGGCTTACTGGGGCCAACGTCCTGACTTTC. The variable domain in full, with the rest retrieved from reference TRBV30 and TRBJ2-6, is SQTIHQWPATLVQPVGSPLSLECTVEGTSNPNLYWYRQAAGRGLQLLFYSVGIGQISSEVPQNLSASRPQDRQFILSSKKLLLSDSGFYLCAWSPRWLTGANVLTFGAGSRLTVL.

The rearrangement uses TRBV5-4 and TRBJ2-2; 8 bases map to TRBD1. The CDR3 is made up of 15 amino acids. Germline-derived CDR1 and CDR2 are SGHNT and YYREEE (reference sequence). Losses at the gene ends were 0 bases for V and 8 bases for J; bases not matched to a gene: 6. CDR3 sequence: CASSLAAGGLGELFF. CDR3 in DNA: TGTGCCAGCAGCTTGGCCGCAGGGGGCTTAGGGGAGCTGTTTTTT.

This sequence joins TRBV15 and TRBJ2-3; 7 nucleotides match TRBD1. The germline V gene encodes CDR1 LNHNV and CDR2 YYDKDF (reference sequence). The CDR3 is 15 residues long. V gave up 5 bases and J gave up 1 base; unmatched junction bases: 6. The CDR3 DNA reads TGTGCCACCAGCGACCGGGACAGACGCACAGATACGCAGTATTTT. It translates to CATSDRDRRTDTQYF.

In the case of this clonotype: Its ends do not fully match the called genes, so a read error is possible. The V call is TRBV7-9, the J call TRBJ2-1; no reliable D call. Germline CDR1 SEHNR, CDR2 FQNEAQ (reference sequence). The CDR3 contains 19 residues. The CDR3, as DNA: TGCGCCAGCAACCGCAATCTGCAGCCCCCTGGAGTCAGGTACAATGAGCAGTTCTTC. It yields the protein CASNRNLQPPGVRYNEQFF.

This clonotype was seen a single time. The chain joins TRBV15 to TRBJ2-5; D is perhaps TRBD2 (6 bases). This CDR3 comprises 15 residues. Between the trimmed V and J ends, which lost 4 bases and 1 base, there was a span of 13 bases. Germline CDR1 and CDR2: LNHNV and YYDKDF (reference sequence). The CDR3 sequence is CATSTSTSFQETQYF. For the CDR3, the DNA is TGTGCCACCAGCACCAGTACTAGCTTCCAAGAGACCCAGTACTTC.

This chain joins TRBV9 and TRBJ1-4; perhaps TRBD1 as D (5 bases). Germline V CDR1 and CDR2: SGDLS, YYNGEE. This CDR3 spans 15 amino acids. V lost 4 bases and J 0 bases, leaving 10 bases between the germline ends. The chain's CDR3 is CASSPTTATNEKLFF. For the CDR3, the DNA is TGTGCCAGCAGCCCCACGACAGCAACTAATGAAAAACTGTTTTTT.

This rearrangement joins TRBV20-1 to TRBJ1-6; 7 nucleotides line up with TRBD1. With V trimmed by 7 bases and J by 14 bases, 14 bases remained unmatched. CDR3 length: 13 residues. Germline V gene sequence: CDR1 DFQATT, CDR2 SNEGSKA (reference sequence). CDR3 sequence: CSVSDRRLQSLHF. The CDR3 DNA follows: TGCAGTGTTTCGGACAGGCGATTGCAATCCCTCCACTTT.

This clonotype is a singleton in its sample. The gene calls are TRBV12-3 or TRBV12-4 and TRBJ1-1, with TRBD1 matching over 7 bases. The CDR3 contains 14 residues. With 4 bases clipped from V and 6 bases from J, the junction kept 8 bases outside the gene matches. The CDR3 is CASSSQGVKAEAFF. The CDR3 DNA reads as TGTGCCAGCAGTTCCCAGGGGGTGAAGGCTGAAGCTTTCTTT.

This chain joins TRBV30 and TRBJ2-5; D is uncertain. The germline V gene has CDR1 GTSNPN and CDR2 SVGIG (reference sequence). V dropped 2 bases and J dropped 2 bases, with 9 bases sitting between them. The CDR3 length is 13 residues. The DNA for the CDR3 is TGTGCCTGGAGTTTCGGCGGACAAGAGACCCAGTACTTC. Amino acids: CAWSFGGQETQYF.

The CDR3 coding sequence is TGCAGCGCCGCCGGGGTCTATCAAGAGACCCAGTACTTC. It translates to CSAAGVYQETQYF. The J gene is TRBJ2-5, the V gene TRBV29-1, with a weak D call TRBD2 (5 bases). This CDR3 spans 13 amino acids. Germline V gives CDR1 SQVTM, CDR2 ANQGSEA. The V and J ends lost 7 bases and 2 bases respectively, with 14 bases between them. The variable domain in full, with the rest retrieved from reference TRBV29-1 and TRBJ2-5, is SAVISQKPSRDICQRGTSLTIQCQVDSQVTMMFWYRQQPGQSLTLIATANQGSEATYESGFVIDKFPISRPNLTFSTLTVSNMSPEDSSIYLCSAAGVYQETQYFGPGTRLLVL.

V is TRBV20-1 and J is TRBJ1-6, with D possibly TRBD1 on 6 matching bases. The CDR3 runs 15 residues. CDR1 DFQATT and CDR2 SNEGSKA come from the germline V gene (reference sequence). V lost 0 bases to trimming and J lost 10 bases, with 16 bases between them. For the CDR3, the DNA is TGCAGTGCTAGAGATGCAGGGGTCGGAGGATCACCCCTCCACTTT. It encodes CSARDAGVGGSPLHF.

The rearrangement links TRBV12-3 or TRBV12-4 to TRBJ2-1; D is undetermined. V shed 3 bases and J shed 6 bases, with 9 bases lying between them. The CDR3 length is 13 residues. The CDR3 loop reads CASSFTGRNEQFF. For the CDR3, the DNA is TGTGCCAGCAGTTTTACCGGGCGCAATGAGCAGTTCTTC.

This clonotype came up once. The V call is TRBV30, the J call TRBJ1-2, with D tentatively TRBD1 (5 bases). Per germline, CDR1 GTSNPN and CDR2 SVGIG (reference sequence). The CDR3 covers 13 residues. V shed 2 bases and J shed 4 bases, with 11 bases lying between them. This chain's CDR3 is CAWSPFRAYGYTF. CDR3 DNA: TGTGCCTGGAGTCCTTTCAGGGCCTATGGCTACACCTTC.

CDR3 nucleotide sequence: TGCAGCGTGACCAGCGGACGCTCCTACAATGAGCAGTTCTTC. Translated: CSVTSGRSYNEQFF. This rearrangement joins TRBV29-1 to TRBJ2-1; possibly TRBD2 for D (5 bases). CDR3 size: 14 residues. Looked up from germline, CDR1 is SQVTM and CDR2 is ANQGSEA. V was pared by 6 bases and J by 0 bases, with 12 bases between.

V and J are TRBV24-1 and TRBJ2-1; 7 bases match TRBD1. The CDR3 extends over 16 amino acids. The V and J ends lost 2 bases and 4 bases, in that order; junction bases with no gene match: 7. In germline, CDR1 is KGHDR, CDR2 SFDVKD. Written as DNA, the CDR3 is TGTGCCACCAGTGATTCCACAGGGGTTGCATACAATGAGCAGTTCTTC. Protein product: CATSDSTGVAYNEQFF.

The genes are TRBV24-1 and TRBJ2-1, with TRBD1 identical over 9 bases. Germline CDR1 and CDR2: KGHDR and SFDVKD. J gave up 12 bases and V 2 bases, and 7 bases lay outside the gene matches. The CDR3 covers 14 residues. Here the CDR3 reads CATSDYGQGSRQFF. The CDR3 coding sequence is TGTGCCACCAGTGATTACGGACAGGGGAGCCGGCAGTTCTTC.

This chain links TRBV20-1 with TRBJ1-1, with TRBD1 matching 8 bases. The germline V gene encodes CDR1 DFQATT and CDR2 SNEGSKA (reference sequence). The CDR3 is made up of 13 amino acids. V dropped 4 bases and J dropped 1; count of bases not matched to a gene: 2. The DNA for the CDR3 is TGCAGTGCTAACGGACAGGGGAACACTGAAGCTTTCTTT. Encoded protein: CSANGQGNTEAFF.